This T cell receptor beta chain was retrieved from a study of breast tumors, draining lymph nodes, adjacent tissues. General study points: Compared with basal-like, luminal-like tumors shared significantly more repertoire with nontumor tissue. Data fit most tumor T cells coming from lymph node, expanding in tumor.

From the multiplex PCR reads, TCRdb called clonotypes with MiXCR, one entry per CDR3 protein. Counted here are approximately 150,000 distinct CDR3 sequences, about 34% occurring once; the ten biggest clones make up less than 4%. The CDR3 totals 15 residues. The germline V gene encodes CDR1 SEHNR and CDR2 FQNEAQ (reference sequence). This clonotype showed up many times. Its antigen is as yet unknown. Mismatch with germline at one junction end may stem from a read error. The lymph nodes were axillary draining lymph nodes from breast cancer patients. The sequence was collected from a female donor with breast cancer. Some clones in this sample may be carry-over from other donors' samples. The gene calls are TRBV7-9 and TRBJ1-2; weak D call: TRBD1 (5 bases). Sequenced input: axillary lymph node tissue. The CDR3 spells CASSYPQTVLWDYPF. The CDR3 DNA sequence: TGTGCCAGCAGCTACCCCCAGACCGTTCTATGGGACTACCCCTTC.